These 21 T cell receptor beta chains originate from one sample sequenced in a study of OX40 agonist ivuxolimab in advanced cancers. Produced via immunoSEQ multiplex PCR; TCRdb's table is partial and in-frame only. There are over 65,000 clones in the sample; over 85% occur only once, and approximately 0.3% lies in the top ten. Material: CD4+ or CD8+ T cells sorted from blood, obtained in a trial of the OX40 agonist ivuxolimab. Receptors were obtained from an adult with an advanced solid tumor such as melanoma, head and neck, liver or kidney cancer.

The genes are TRBV18 and TRBJ1-5; 7 positions match TRBD1. With 3 bases clipped from V and 0 bases from J, the junction kept 5 bases outside the gene matches. This CDR3 region has 16 residues. Germline lookup yields CDR1 KGHSH and CDR2 LQKENI. The CDR3 protein is CASSPPGQISNQPQHF. Written as DNA, the CDR3 is TGTGCCAGCTCACCTCCGGGACAGATTAGCAATCAGCCCCAGCATTTT. Full variable domain (outside the CDR3, taken from reference TRBV18 and TRBJ1-5): NAGVMQNPRHLVRRRGQEARLRCSPMKGHSHVYWYRQLPEEGLKFMVYLQKENIIDESGMPKERFSAEFPKEGPSILRIQQVVRGDSAAYFCASSPPGQISNQPQHFGDGTRLSIL.

This chain joins TRBV4-2 and TRBJ1-1; TRBD1 matches 7 bases. This CDR3 spans 14 amino acids. CDR1 and CDR2 from the germline V gene are LGHNA and YNFKEQ. Losses at the gene ends were 4 bases for V and 3 bases for J; bases not matched to a gene: 5. CDR3 in amino acids: CASSRRGQDTEAFF. The CDR3 DNA is TGTGCCAGCAGCCGTAGGGGGCAGGACACTGAAGCTTTCTTT.

The rearrangement joins TRBV28 to TRBJ2-7; 7 nucleotides agree with TRBD2. Germline loops: CDR1 MDHEN, CDR2 SYDVKM. The CDR3 spans 16 residues. With 6 bases clipped from V and 3 bases from J, the junction kept 14 bases outside the gene matches. CDR3 protein: CASSRAGVNNGYEQYF. CDR3 nucleotides: TGTGCCAGCAGCCGGGCGGGAGTAAATAATGGCTACGAGCAGTACTTC.

This chain uses TRBV18 with TRBJ2-5, with 8 nucleotides matching TRBD1. Trimming removed 5 bases from V and 0 bases from J; junction bases left unmatched: 5. Per the germline V gene, CDR1 is KGHSH and CDR2 is LQKENI. The CDR3 length is 15 residues. CDR3 in DNA: TGTGCCAGCTCAACCGACAGGGGTCACCAAGAGACCCAGTACTTC. Its translation is CASSTDRGHQETQYF.

The rearrangement joins TRBV11-2 to TRBJ2-3; possibly TRBD1 for D (5 bases). CDR3 length: 16 residues. Germline V gene lookup returns CDR1 SGHAT and CDR2 FQNNGV. V lost 2 bases, J lost 4 bases, and 16 bases lay in between. The CDR3 is CASSLRAGRIPDTQYF. The DNA for the CDR3 is TGTGCCAGCAGCTTACGGGCAGGGCGGATACCAGATACGCAGTATTTT.

The CDR3 here is CASTPNKGRNNQPQHF. The CDR3 coding sequence is TGTGCCAGCACACCTAATAAAGGGAGGAACAATCAGCCCCAGCATTTT. The V and J genes are TRBV28 and TRBJ1-5, with D hard to call. V was trimmed by 7 bases and J by 3 bases, leaving 19 bases between them. Per germline, CDR1 MDHEN and CDR2 SYDVKM. The CDR3 has 16 residues.

The chain employs TRBV28 and TRBJ2-1; 10 nucleotides agree with TRBD2. CDR3 length: 16 residues. CDR1 MDHEN and CDR2 SYDVKM come from the germline V gene. The V gene end was trimmed by 7 bases and the J gene end by 14 bases; junction bases not matched to a gene: 20. CDR3: CASTPDPSGSMFGEFF. In DNA, the CDR3 is TGTGCCAGCACTCCCGACCCTAGCGGGAGTATGTTTGGGGAGTTCTTC.

The chain has TRBV9 and TRBJ1-2; 10 nucleotides match TRBD1. The trim removed 0 bases at V and 7 bases at J, leaving 9 bases unmatched. Germline CDR1 and CDR2: SGDLS and YYNGEE. CDR3 size: 16 residues. CDR3: CASSVGGGQGFGGYTF. The CDR3 region has the DNA TGTGCCAGCAGCGTAGGAGGGGGACAGGGGTTTGGTGGCTACACCTTC. Complete variable domain (other parts from reference TRBV9 and TRBJ1-2): DSGVTQTPKHLITATGQRVTLRCSPRSGDLSVYWYQQSLDQGLQFLIQYYNGEERAKGNILERFSAQQFPDLHSELNLSSLELGDSALYFCASSVGGGQGFGGYTFGSGTRLTVV.

The chain couples TRBV7-2 to TRBJ2-7; no reliable D call. V lost 5 bases to trimming and J lost 0 bases, with 11 bases between them. Germline V gene lookup returns CDR1 SGHTA and CDR2 FQGNSA. CDR3 size: 14 residues. The CDR3 nucleotides read TGTGCCAGCAGCCCGCTAGTGAACTCCTACGAGCAGTACTTC. Encoded protein: CASSPLVNSYEQYF.

The chain carries TRBV7-8 and TRBJ2-5; TRBD2 agrees at 9 bases. Unmatched junction bases numbered 4, after V lost 1 base and J lost 1 base. Germline assignment: CDR1 SGHVS and CDR2 FQNEAQ. This CDR3 spans 16 amino acids. The CDR3 region has the DNA TGTGCCAGCAGCTTAGTTAGCGGGGGATTCCAAGAGACCCAGTACTTC. It is translated as CASSLVSGGFQETQYF.

V usage is TRBV19 and J usage is TRBJ1-1; D may be TRBD1 (5 bases). This CDR3 contains 13 residues. Germline-derived CDR1 and CDR2 are LNHDA and SQIVND (reference sequence). V gave up 3 bases and J gave up 4 bases, with 9 bases separating them. This CDR3 reads CASSIGGGTEAFF. In DNA form, the CDR3 reads TGTGCCAGTAGTATTGGCGGGGGCACTGAAGCTTTCTTT.

The chain carries TRBV19 and TRBJ2-4; D possibly matches TRBD1 or TRBD2 (6 bases each). Germline assignment: CDR1 LNHDA and CDR2 SQIVND (reference sequence). There are 17 residues in the CDR3. V was cut by 7 bases and J by 0 bases, with 19 bases left in between. This CDR3 is CASTRGGTPLAKNIQYF. The CDR3 coding sequence is TGTGCCAGTACCCGAGGGGGGACACCACTAGCCAAAAACATTCAGTACTTC.

The chain recombines TRBV28 with TRBJ1-1, with D uncertain. This CDR3 has 14 residues. Per the germline V gene, CDR1 is MDHEN and CDR2 is SYDVKM. V was clipped by 1 base and J by 9 bases, with 15 bases between them. CDR3 bases: TGTGCCAGCAGTTTATCCCCCCCGGATTACAAAGCTTTCTTT. Its protein product is CASSLSPPDYKAFF.

This chain joins TRBV5-1 and TRBJ1-5; no reliable D call. Germline V gives CDR1 SGHRS, CDR2 YFSETQ. The CDR3 loop spans 12 amino acids. With 5 bases removed from V and 0 bases from J, the gap between germline ends came to 3 bases. CDR3 residues: CASRGSNQPQHF. In nucleotides, the CDR3 is TGCGCCAGCAGAGGTAGCAATCAGCCCCAGCATTTT. The complete variable domain, with remaining parts taken from reference TRBV5-1 and TRBJ1-5, reads KAGVTQTPRYLIKTRGQQVTLSCSPISGHRSVSWYQQTPGQGLQFLFEYFSETQRNKGNFPGRFSGRQFSNSRSEMNVSTLELGDSALYLCASRGSNQPQHFGDGTRLSIL.

V gene TRBV7-8 combines with J gene TRBJ2-1; 11 nucleotides line up with TRBD1. With 5 bases clipped from V and 9 bases from J, the junction kept 9 bases outside the gene matches. Germline V gene lookup returns CDR1 SGHVS and CDR2 FQNEAQ. This CDR3 is 15 amino acids long. In DNA, the CDR3 is TGTGCCAGCAGCCTCGGGACAGGGGGAGAGGGTGAGCAGTTCTTC. Translated: CASSLGTGGEGEQFF.

The chain links TRBV6-5 to TRBJ2-1; 10 bases are shared with TRBD2. The V gene's germline CDR1 is MNHEY and CDR2 SVGAGI. V lost 6 bases, J lost 4 bases, and 6 bases stayed unmatched. This CDR3 comprises 15 residues. The CDR3 DNA reads as TGTGCCAGCAGCCTCGGACTAGCGGAATACAATGAGCAGTTCTTC. Translated, it gives CASSLGLAEYNEQFF.

V gene TRBV13 combines with J gene TRBJ2-5, with 10 bases matching TRBD1. CDR1 is PRHDT and CDR2 is FYEKMQ in the germline V gene (reference sequence). With V trimmed by 2 bases and J by 1 base, 10 bases remained unmatched. CDR3 length: 18 residues. The CDR3 protein is CASSLRQGATARQETQYF. As DNA, the CDR3 is TGTGCCAGCAGCTTAAGACAGGGGGCTACTGCCCGCCAAGAGACCCAGTACTTC.

J is TRBJ1-1 and V is TRBV18; 7 bases fit TRBD1. Germline lookup yields CDR1 KGHSH and CDR2 LQKENI. After removal of 2 bases from V and 4 bases from J, the junction contained 7 bases not matched to a gene. The CDR3 covers 15 residues. DNA for the CDR3: TGTGCCAGCTCACCAATGAGACAGGGATTCACTGAAGCTTTCTTT. It specifies CASSPMRQGFTEAFF.

The chain couples TRBV7-2 to TRBJ1-6; D uncertain. Germline V lookup: CDR1 SGHTA, CDR2 FQGNSA. The CDR3 extends over 14 amino acids. Trimming removed 5 bases at V and 6 bases at J, with 11 bases between. The CDR3 loop is CASSRRMANSPLHF. The CDR3 region has the DNA TGTGCCAGCAGCCGGAGGATGGCTAATTCACCCCTCCACTTT.

This clone was detected only a few times. The chain combines TRBV10-3 with TRBJ1-1; 7 positions match TRBD1. Germline loops: CDR1 ENHRY, CDR2 SYGVKD. The ends lost 2 bases at V and 5 bases at J; junction bases unmatched: 2. This CDR3 region has 13 residues. The CDR3 spells CAISETGETEAFF. CDR3 sequence (DNA): TGTGCCATCAGTGAGACAGGGGAGACTGAAGCTTTCTTT.

The chain couples TRBV7-2 to TRBJ2-3, with 9 nucleotides matching TRBD1. Trimming took 0 bases from V and 4 from J; bases not matched to a gene: 11. The CDR3 spans 18 residues. Germline V CDR1 and CDR2: SGHTA, FQGNSA. CDR3 nucleotides: TGTGCCAGCAGCTTAGCACCCCCCGGGACAGGGTCCTCAGATACGCAGTATTTT. Translated, it gives CASSLAPPGTGSSDTQYF.